In this sample, the clone carrying this TCR beta chain turned up once. Its antigen is unidentified. For pre-culture CD4+ samples, the target was approximately 200,000 T cell genomes. The protocol was immunoSEQ multiplex PCR, while the TCRdb copy is restricted to in-frame clones and leaves out a portion. This sample has about 120,000 clones, with around 93% found just once. The data were taken from a study of T cell repertoires and HLA-DP antigens. The TCR sequence derives from a young woman in good health and CMV-seronegative. Specimen: CD4+ T cells from PBMCs.

In DNA, the CDR3 is TGCGCCAGCAGCTTGTATCTTAGCGGGTTCACAGATACGCAGTATTTT. This encodes CASSLYLSGFTDTQYF. The genes are TRBV5-1 and TRBJ2-3; 7 nucleotides match TRBD2. The J segment lost 2 bases and the V segment lost 1 base, leaving 7 bases of the junction unmatched. CDR1 is SGHRS, CDR2 YFSETQ, per germline. This CDR3 has 16 amino acids.